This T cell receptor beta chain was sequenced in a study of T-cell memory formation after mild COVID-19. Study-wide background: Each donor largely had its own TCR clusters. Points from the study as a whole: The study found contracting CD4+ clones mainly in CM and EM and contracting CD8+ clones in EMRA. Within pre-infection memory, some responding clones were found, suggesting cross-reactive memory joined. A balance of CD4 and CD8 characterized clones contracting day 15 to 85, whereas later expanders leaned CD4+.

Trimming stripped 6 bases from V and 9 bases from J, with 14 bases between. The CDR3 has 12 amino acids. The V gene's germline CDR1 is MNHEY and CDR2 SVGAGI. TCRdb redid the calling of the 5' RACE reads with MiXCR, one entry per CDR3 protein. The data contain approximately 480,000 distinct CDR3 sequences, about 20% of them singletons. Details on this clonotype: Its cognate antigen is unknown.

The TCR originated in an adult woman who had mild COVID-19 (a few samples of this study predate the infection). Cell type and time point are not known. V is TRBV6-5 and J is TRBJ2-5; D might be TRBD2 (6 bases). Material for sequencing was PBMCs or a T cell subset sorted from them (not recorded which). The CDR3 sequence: CASSYWGGAQYF. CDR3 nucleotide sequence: TGTGCCAGCAGCTATTGGGGAGGTGCCCAGTACTTC.